This section outlines one T cell receptor beta chain sequence together with its context. Its antigen remains unknown. The entry originates in a study of beta chain features in type 1 diabetes. General study points: Junctions at VDJ sites from type 1 diabetes patients had fewer insertions and more deletions.

TCRB transcripts that were expressed got sequenced, as all of the isolated RNA had been reverse transcribed. Repertoires were generated with immunoSEQ multiplex PCR, while TCRdb's copy carries only in-frame clones and drops some. The data contain 250,000 to 350,000 clones, 11% of them singletons. There are 15 residues in the CDR3. Germline-derived CDR1 and CDR2 are SGHAT and FQNNGV. V was clipped by 5 bases and J by 0 bases; unmatched bases: 4. Sequenced: naive CD4+ T cells from blood. This TCR derives from a woman in her 30s in good health. The chain recombines TRBV11-2 with TRBJ2-1; TRBD2 matches 7 bases. The CDR3 region is CASSTRTSSYNEQFF. The CDR3 DNA reads TGTGCCAGCAGCACACGGACTAGCTCCTACAATGAGCAGTTCTTC.